These T cell receptor beta chains were read from a single sample in a study of blood T cell repertoires in COVID-19. Method: immunoSEQ multiplex PCR; TCRdb's copy keeps in-frame clones and lacks some. The sample has about 150,000 clones; approximately 83% are singletons. Sequenced: peripheral blood. Receptors were obtained from a woman aged 60 to 75 with acute or convalescent COVID-19. CDR3s include the opening cysteine and the closing phenylalanine or tryptophan. The D gene is left open where the match is weak. Clone size is shown for a subset of rows, as once, few, many or a class of expanded clone.

TRBV11-3	TRBJ2-1	.	TRBD2	TGTGCCAGCAGCTCCCGGGGGGGGAAGGGGAATGAGCAGTTCTTC	CASSSRGGKGNEQFF
TRBV9	TRBJ1-3	.	.	TGTGCCAGCAGCGTAGCGGACACCATATATTTT	CASSVADTIYF
TRBV9	TRBJ1-3	.	.	TGTGCCAGCAGCGTCACTCGAGGCCCTCCATCCGGAAACACCATATATTTT	CASSVTRGPPSGNTIYF
TRBV4-1	TRBJ1-1	.	TRBD1	TGCGCCAGCAGCCAAGGCGACAGGGTGGGAAACACTGAAGCTTTCTTT	CASSQGDRVGNTEAFF
TRBV6-5	TRBJ1-1	.	.	TGTGCCAGCACCTCGGAGATGAACACTGAAGCTTTCTTT	CASTSEMNTEAFF
TRBV4-2	TRBJ2-1	.	TRBD2	TGTGCCAGCAGCCAGTTAGCGGGGGGGCTCCCCTACAATGAGCAGTTCTTC	CASSQLAGGLPYNEQFF
TRBV11-3	TRBJ2-7	once	TRBD1	TGTGCCAGCAGCTTAGATGGGACAGTAGACTCCTACGAGCAGTACTTC	CASSLDGTVDSYEQYF
TRBV6-2/TRBV6-3	TRBJ1-1	.	TRBD1	TGTGCCAGCAGTACCCGGGACAGCCGTACTGAAGCTTTCTTT	CASSTRDSRTEAFF
TRBV12-5	TRBJ1-5	.	.	TGTGCTAGTGGTTTGGCGGGAGACAGACAGCCCCAGCATTTT	CASGLAGDRQPQHF
TRBV10-3	TRBJ1-1	.	.	TGTGCCATCAGGGGCAGGGCAAATAACCCAAACACTGAAGCTTTCTTT	CAIRGRANNPNTEAFF
TRBV5-1	TRBJ1-2	.	TRBD1	TGCGCCAGCAGCTTGGGACAGGGGGCTTACTATGGCTACACCTTC	CASSLGQGAYYGYTF
TRBV6-5	TRBJ2-3	.	.	TGTGCCAGCAGTTACTCGTCCAACACAGATACGCAGTATTTT	CASSYSSNTDTQYF
TRBV30	TRBJ1-4	.	.	TGTGCCTGGAGTGTAGAGCGGATCCTTGAAAAACTGTTTTTT	CAWSVERILEKLFF
TRBV29-1	TRBJ2-7	once	.	TGCAGCGCACGGACAGCCAGCTCCTACGAGCAGTACTTC	CSARTASSYEQYF
TRBV5-1	TRBJ2-1	.	.	TGCGCCAGCAGCTTCCGGGCGGGGAGCTCCTACAATGAGCAGTTCTTC	CASSFRAGSSYNEQFF
TRBV14	TRBJ1-6	.	.	TGTGCCAGCAGCCTAGCGGGACCGCATTCACCCCTCCACTTT	CASSLAGPHSPLHF
TRBV6-5	TRBJ2-2	.	.	TGTGCCAGCCTTTTGACCCTAGCGAACACCGGGGAGCTGTTTTTT	CASLLTLANTGELFF
TRBV6-4	TRBJ2-1	.	TRBD2	TGTGCCAGCAGTGAGGAAGCGGGGGGGCCCTATGAGCAGTTCTTC	CASSEEAGGPYEQFF
TRBV6-5	TRBJ2-7	.	.	TGTGCCAGAATTGACCTGGGCCTGCAGTACTTC	CARIDLGLQYF
TRBV4-2	TRBJ2-7	.	.	TGTGCCAGCAGCCAAGGCCAGTTTTACGAGCAGTACTTC	CASSQGQFYEQYF
TRBV4-2	TRBJ1-6	.	.	TGTGCCAGCAGCCAAGATCGGCAGGGTTATAATTCACCCCTCCACTTT	CASSQDRQGYNSPLHF
TRBV19	TRBJ1-5	few	.	TGTGCCAGTAGTATAGACGGGGACAATCAGCCCCAGCATTTT	CASSIDGDNQPQHF
TRBV29-1	TRBJ2-5	.	TRBD1	TGCAGCGTGGACAGGGGAGGAGAGACCCAGTACTTC	CSVDRGGETQYF
TRBV5-6	TRBJ1-2	few	.	TGTGCCAGCAGCGCCCCCGGACAATGGATCTATGGCTACACCTTC	CASSAPGQWIYGYTF
TRBV28	TRBJ2-1	few	TRBD2	TGTGCCAGCGCGACTAGCGGGGGATTCAATGAGCAGTTCTTC	CASATSGGFNEQFF
TRBV29-1	TRBJ2-3	.	.	TGCAGCGTTTCTAGAGGGCCTCCCACAGATACGCAGTATTTT	CSVSRGPPTDTQYF
TRBV4-1	TRBJ1-2	.	TRBD1	TGCGCCAGCAGCCAAGCCGGACAGGGCCTTAACTATGGCTACACCTTC	CASSQAGQGLNYGYTF
TRBV19	TRBJ1-5	.	.	TGTGCCAGTAGTATTAAGGGCAGGGGCCCAAATCAGCCCCAGCATTTT	CASSIKGRGPNQPQHF
TRBV6-5	TRBJ1-2	.	TRBD1	TGTGCCAGCAGCTTTACAGGGGGTTCAGGAGGCTACACCTTC	CASSFTGGSGGYTF
TRBV28	TRBJ1-5	.	.	TGTGCCAGCATGGTAGCTAGCAATCAGCCCCAGCATTTT	CASMVASNQPQHF
TRBV6-2/TRBV6-3	TRBJ1-1	.	TRBD1	TGTGCCAGCAGTTACACCCTGGGACAGGGTGCCACTGAAGCTTTCTTT	CASSYTLGQGATEAFF
TRBV5-1	TRBJ2-3	.	TRBD2	TGCGCCAGCAGCTTGGTGGGTAGCGGGGGCTCCCGCCTCACAGATACGCAGTATTTT	CASSLVGSGGSRLTDTQYF
TRBV7-2	TRBJ1-2	.	.	TGTGCCAGCAGCTTAGACCTCGGGGGGCGGAATGGCTACACCTTC	CASSLDLGGRNGYTF